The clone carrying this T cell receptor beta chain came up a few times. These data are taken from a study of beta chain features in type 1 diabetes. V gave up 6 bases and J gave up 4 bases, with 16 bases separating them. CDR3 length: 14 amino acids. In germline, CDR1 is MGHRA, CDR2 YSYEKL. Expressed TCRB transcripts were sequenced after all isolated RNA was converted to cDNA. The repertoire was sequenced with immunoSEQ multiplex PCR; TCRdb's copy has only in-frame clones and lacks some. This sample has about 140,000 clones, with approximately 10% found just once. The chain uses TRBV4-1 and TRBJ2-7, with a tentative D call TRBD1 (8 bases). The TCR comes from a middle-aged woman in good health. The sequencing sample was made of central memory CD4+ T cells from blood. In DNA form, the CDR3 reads TGCGCCAGCAGGGGGGGGACAGGACAGTACGAGCAGTACTTC. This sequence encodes CASRGGTGQYEQYF.